One and the same sample provided the 29 T cell receptor beta chains below, sequenced in a study of T cells in Graves' hyperthyroidism and ophthalmopathy. What was amplified from RNA transcripts were TCR beta CDR3 regions. HTBI primers were the set used in a first-round RT-PCR of the TCR CDR3. TCRdb recomputed calls from the multiplex PCR reads with MiXCR, one row per CDR3 protein. The sample has fewer than 400,000 distinct CDR3 sequences, over 11% seen once. The specimen was blood. Receptors originate from a man aged 50 or older with Graves' ophthalmopathy.

For the CDR3, the DNA is TGCAGTGCTAGAGCGACCCTCTACGAGCAGTACTTC. This encodes CSARATLYEQYF. The chain combines TRBV20-1 with TRBJ2-7; D is unclear. CDR1 is DFQATT, CDR2 SNEGSKA, per germline (reference sequence). The CDR3 consists of 12 residues. V gave up 1 base and J gave up 3 bases, with 7 bases separating them.

This clonotype appeared a few times. The rearrangement uses TRBV7-2 and TRBJ2-1; D is tentatively TRBD1 or TRBD2 (5 bases each). The CDR3 runs 14 residues. V lost 3 bases and J lost 12, with 18 bases in between. Germline lookup yields CDR1 SGHTA and CDR2 FQGNSA. The CDR3 sequence is CASSFRDAARGQFF. As DNA, the CDR3 is TGTGCCAGCAGCTTCCGGGACGCTGCAAGGGGGCAGTTCTTC.

This clonotype came up a few times. This rearrangement joins TRBV29-1 to TRBJ2-1, with TRBD2 identical over 9 bases. V trimming: 4 bases; J trimming: 4 bases; junction bases outside the gene matches: 2. The CDR3 spans 13 residues. Per the germline V gene, CDR1 is SQVTM and CDR2 is ANQGSEA. This CDR3 is CSVGLAVYNEQFF. Written as DNA, the CDR3 is TGCAGCGTTGGACTAGCGGTATACAATGAGCAGTTCTTC.

This clonotype came up a few times. The CDR3 sequence: CSVESGELFF. The CDR3 nucleotides read TGCAGCGTTGAGAGCGGGGAGCTGTTTTTT. This chain uses TRBV29-1 with TRBJ2-2, with D unresolved. Per germline, CDR1 SQVTM and CDR2 ANQGSEA. This CDR3 has 10 amino acids. Trimming removed 3 bases at V and 7 bases at J, with 3 bases between.

V usage is TRBV20-1 and J usage is TRBJ2-7; 14 nucleotides line up with TRBD2. Germline lookup yields CDR1 DFQATT and CDR2 SNEGSKA (reference sequence). With V trimmed by 1 base and J by 7 bases, 6 bases remained unmatched. The CDR3 extends over 15 amino acids. The chain's CDR3 is CSARGGLAGGREQYF. Here the CDR3 DNA reads TGCAGTGCTAGAGGCGGACTAGCGGGAGGTAGGGAGCAGTACTTC.

This rearrangement joins TRBV7-9 to TRBJ2-2; no clear D gene. The CDR3 is 15 amino acids. V was cut by 1 base and J by 4 bases, with 10 bases left in between. Per germline, CDR1 SEHNR and CDR2 FQNEAQ (reference sequence). CDR3 residues: CASSLDGGRTGELFF. CDR3 coding DNA: TGTGCCAGCAGCTTAGATGGTGGTCGCACCGGGGAGCTGTTTTTT. The full variable domain, with the rest looked up from reference TRBV7-9 and TRBJ2-2, is DTGVSQNPRHKITKRGQNVTFRCDPISEHNRLYWYRQTLGQGPEFLTYFQNEAQLEKSRLLSDRFSAERPKGSFSTLEIQRTEQGDSAMYLCASSLDGGRTGELFFGEGSRLTVL.

V is TRBV10-3 and J is TRBJ2-1; the match to TRBD1 covers 10 bases. From germline, CDR1 is ENHRY and CDR2 SYGVKD. The V gene end was trimmed by 6 bases and the J gene end by 1 base; junction bases not matched to a gene: 9. This CDR3 is built from 17 residues. The CDR3 reads CAIRRTGGDSSYNEQFF. In DNA form, the CDR3 reads TGTGCCATCAGACGGACAGGGGGTGATTCTTCCTACAATGAGCAGTTCTTC.

This clonotype appeared many times. Here the CDR3 DNA reads TGTGCCAGCAGCTACGAAAGGAACCGGGAGCAGTACTTC. Protein sequence: CASSYERNREQYF. The chain carries TRBV3-1 and TRBJ2-7; D not certain. This CDR3 spans 13 amino acids. In germline, CDR1 is LGHDT, CDR2 YNNKEL (reference sequence). V was clipped by 5 bases and J by 7 bases, with 15 bases between them.

On this clonotype: This may stem from a read error, because a much larger clone lies one nucleotide away. This sequence joins TRBV4-1 and TRBJ2-5; D is ambiguous. TRBJ2-1 matches the DNA end more closely, so the J call is doubtful. CDR1 is MGHRA, CDR2 YSYEKL, per germline. The CDR3 is 13 amino acids. The CDR3 sequence: CASSQGLEETQFF. CDR3 in DNA: TGCGCCAGCAGCCAAGGCCTAGAAGAGACCCAGTTCTTC.

This clonotype was seen at least ten times. CDR3 nucleotide sequence: TGCAGTGGGGCCCACACGACCAATACGCAGTATTTT. Amino acids: CSGAHTTNTQYF. V usage is TRBV20-1 and J usage is TRBJ2-3; D call uncertain. The CDR3 covers 12 residues. CDR1 is DFQATT, CDR2 SNEGSKA, per germline (reference sequence). The V end was cut by 7 bases, the J end by 7 bases, with 15 bases between.

This clonotype was counted ten times or more. The chain couples TRBV4-2 to TRBJ1-5; no clear D. The CDR3 covers 14 residues. Germline assignment: CDR1 LGHNA and CDR2 YNFKEQ. V lost 0 bases and J lost 0, with 3 bases in between. CDR3 protein: CASSQEYSNQPQHF. The CDR3 bases are TGTGCCAGCAGCCAAGAGTATAGCAATCAGCCCCAGCATTTT.

This clonotype was picked up a small number of times. Given the absence of the conserved phenylalanine or tryptophan at the CDR3 end, a read error is likely. Here the CDR3 reads CASSPGTGRIRYGYTL. CDR3 nucleotide sequence: TGTGCCAGCAGCCCCGGGACAGGGAGGATTCGCTATGGCTACACCCTC. This chain links TRBV27 with TRBJ1-2, with 9 bases matching TRBD1. Germline trimming cut 6 bases from V and 4 bases from J; bases unmatched to any gene: 12. This CDR3 spans 16 amino acids. The germline V gene has CDR1 MNHEY and CDR2 SMNVEV (reference sequence).

The chain carries TRBV12-3 or TRBV12-4 and TRBJ2-7; TRBD2 is a possible D gene (6 bases). The ends were cut back, 8 bases at V and 0 bases at J, with 14 bases in the middle. This CDR3 contains 14 residues. The CDR3 DNA reads TGTGCCAGCGCCCCCGGGCGGGGCTCCTACGAGCAGTACTTC. It translates to CASAPGRGSYEQYF.

This clonotype was seen ten or more times. This chain joins TRBV2 and TRBJ2-3; TRBD2 matches at 8 bases. J gave up 4 bases and V 6 bases, and 6 bases lay outside the gene matches. Germline lookup yields CDR1 SNHLY and CDR2 FYNNEI. The CDR3 has 14 amino acids. The DNA for the CDR3 is TGTGCCAGCAGCAGCGGGAGTCTCCCAGATACGCAGTATTTT. Translation gives CASSSGSLPDTQYF.

This clonotype has ten or more counts. This CDR3 reads CASSRTTSGAKVGTDTQYF. In DNA form, the CDR3 reads TGTGCCAGCAGTCGGACGACTAGCGGGGCCAAGGTGGGGACAGATACGCAGTATTTT. The chain is built from TRBV6-2 or TRBV6-3 and TRBJ2-3, with TRBD2 identical over 11 bases. The V and J ends lost 5 bases and 3 bases, in that order; junction bases with no gene match: 16. Looked up from germline, CDR1 is MNHEY and CDR2 is SVGEGT. The CDR3 is 19 amino acids.

This clonotype was detected ten times or more. This rearrangement joins TRBV2 to TRBJ2-3; D not resolved. The V gene lost 7 bases and the J gene lost 5 bases, with 13 bases spanning the gap. The CDR3 length is 13 residues. Germline-derived CDR1 and CDR2 are SNHLY and FYNNEI. CDR3 sequence: CASIVGVGDTQYF. The CDR3 DNA reads as TGTGCCAGCATAGTCGGCGTAGGAGATACGCAGTATTTT.

About this clonotype: A junction end diverges from the germline sequence, so it may reflect a read error. This sequence joins TRBV4-1 and TRBJ2-7; D remains unclear. Germline CDR1 reads MGHRA; CDR2 reads YSYEKL. The CDR3 is 13 residues long. CDR3 sequence: CASSQLGAYERYF. The CDR3 DNA follows: TGCGCCAGCAGCCAATTAGGAGCCTACGAGCGGTACTTC.

In its sample, this clonotype was seen many times. The gene calls are TRBV3-1 and TRBJ1-2, with 7 bases identical to TRBD1. Germline V CDR1 and CDR2: LGHDT, YNNKEL (reference sequence). CDR3 length equals 14 residues. V shed 4 bases, J shed 4 bases, and the junction held 6 bases outside the gene matches. The DNA of the CDR3 is TGTGCCAGCAGCCCACGGACAGGTAGCTATGGCTACACCTTC. It yields the protein CASSPRTGSYGYTF.

The table lists this clonotype with many counts. The V call is TRBV2, the J call TRBJ2-1, with TRBD1 matching 8 bases. Germline CDR1 SNHLY, CDR2 FYNNEI. The CDR3 extends over 14 amino acids. Losses at the gene ends were 8 bases for V and 9 bases for J; bases not matched to a gene: 12. The CDR3 DNA is TGTGCCAGCCGCAGGCAGGGGGCTTTTTTTGAGCAGTTCTTC. Protein product: CASRRQGAFFEQFF.

For this clonotype: A clone one base away is much larger, so this may be a read error. This chain connects TRBV7-2 to TRBJ1-2; perhaps TRBD1 as D (5 bases). The CDR3 covers 14 residues. CDR1 SGHTA and CDR2 FQGNSA come from the germline V gene. Deletions cut 6 bases from V and 2 bases from J, with 13 bases between. CDR3 DNA: TGTGCCAGCAGGCAGGGACCGCTAAACTATGGCTACACCTTC. It is translated as CASRQGPLNYGYTF.

The table lists this clonotype with many counts. This sequence joins TRBV2 and TRBJ2-1; tentative D call: TRBD2 (5 bases). V shed 10 bases and J shed 6 bases, with 22 bases lying between them. The CDR3 consists of 15 residues. The germline V gene has CDR1 SNHLY and CDR2 FYNNEI. The CDR3 DNA reads as TGTGCCACCAGGCTCGGGGAAACCGGGCCCAATGAGCAGTTCTTC. Translation gives CATRLGETGPNEQFF.

J is TRBJ2-7 and V is TRBV19; 10 bases are a match to TRBD2. This CDR3 contains 14 residues. V lost 5 bases and J lost 3; bases outside the gene matches: 4. CDR1 is LNHDA and CDR2 is SQIVND in the germline V gene (reference sequence). The CDR3 spells CASSGLAAFYEQYF. The CDR3 bases are TGTGCCAGTAGTGGACTAGCGGCTTTCTACGAGCAGTACTTC. Combining the CDR3 with reference TRBV19 and TRBJ2-7 gives the whole variable domain DGGITQSPKYLFRKEGQNVTLSCEQNLNHDAMYWYRQDPGQGLRLIYYSQIVNDFQKGDIAEGYSVSREKKESFPLTVTSAQKNPTAFYLCASSGLAAFYEQYFGPGTRLTVT.

This clonotype was counted many times. V gene TRBV28 combines with J gene TRBJ2-3, with a possible D match to TRBD1 (6 bases). Germline V lookup: CDR1 MDHEN, CDR2 SYDVKM. V lost 8 bases and J 0 bases, leaving 12 bases between the germline ends. The CDR3 has 14 amino acids. CDR3 in amino acids: CASRDISSTDTQYF. DNA of the CDR3: TGTGCCAGCCGGGACATCTCTAGCACAGATACGCAGTATTTT.

This clonotype was seen many times. The V gene is TRBV7-8, the J gene TRBJ2-7; D remains unclear. CDR1 is SGHVS and CDR2 is FQNEAQ in the germline V gene. V lost 0 bases and J lost 0, with 15 bases in between. This CDR3 is 17 amino acids long. The CDR3 coding sequence is TGTGCCAGCAGCTTAGCATTCCGGAAAAACGGCTCCTACGAGCAGTACTTC. Its protein product is CASSLAFRKNGSYEQYF.

Many counts were recorded for this clonotype. The gene calls are TRBV12-3 or TRBV12-4 and TRBJ2-7; 10 bases are shared with TRBD2. The CDR3 loop spans 15 amino acids. The trim removed 4 bases at V and 2 bases at J, leaving 5 bases unmatched. For the CDR3, the DNA is TGTGCCAGCAGTTCTTTAGCGGGGGGTGCCTACGAGCAGTACTTC. This sequence encodes CASSSLAGGAYEQYF.

DNA for the CDR3: TGCGCCAGTCAGACTAGCGGGAGCACAGATACGCAGTATTTT. Residues: CASQTSGSTDTQYF. The V gene is TRBV10-2, the J gene TRBJ2-3; 10 positions match TRBD2. This CDR3 is 14 amino acids long. V was pared by 9 bases and J by 0 bases, with 3 bases of the junction left unmatched. Germline lookup yields CDR1 WSHSY and CDR2 SAAADI.

The CDR3: CATSRDRANTEAFF. CDR3 nucleotides: TGTGCCACCAGCAGAGACAGAGCAAACACTGAAGCTTTCTTT. The chain couples TRBV15 to TRBJ1-1; D not resolved. The V gene's germline CDR1 is LNHNV and CDR2 YYDKDF (reference sequence). The V end lost 0 bases, the J end lost 2 bases, and 7 bases lay between the germline ends. The CDR3 has 14 amino acids.

This clonotype has ten or more counts. The chain has TRBV5-1 and TRBJ2-1; weak D call: TRBD2 (6 bases). This CDR3 has 16 residues. CDR1 is SGHRS, CDR2 YFSETQ, per germline. The V end was cut by 0 bases, the J end by 7 bases, with 17 bases between. In nucleotides, the CDR3 is TGCGCCAGCAGCTTGGGGGACTTGATAACCACAAATGAGCAGTTCTTC. Its protein product is CASSLGDLITTNEQFF.

This clonotype was counted ten times or more. The chain links TRBV7-8 to TRBJ1-5; no firm D call. The CDR3 runs 15 residues. V was cut by 1 base and J by 1 base, with 8 bases left in between. Germline CDR1 and CDR2: SGHVS and FQNEAQ. The CDR3 loop is CASSLVGQSNQPQHF. The CDR3 coding sequence is TGTGCCAGCAGCTTAGTTGGGCAGAGCAATCAGCCCCAGCATTTT.